This T cell receptor beta chain was retrieved from a study of cytomegalovirus exposure and HLA in healthy donors. General study findings and limits: Rare sequences made up most TCRs, while some public TCRs were found in many donors. In an earlier analysis, in 620 or so donors, most V segments appeared productive either ~87% or ~30% of the time.

As for this clone: Its antigen is currently unknown.

This CDR3 is built from 11 residues. V was cut by 6 bases and J by 1 base, with 3 bases left in between. CDR1 and CDR2 (germline): MDHEN, SYDVKM. A multiplex PCR was run with 60 Vbeta primers and 13 Jbeta primers. Data came from immunoSEQ multiplex PCR; TCRdb stores just in-frame clones and leaves some out. This table has some 200,000 clones, around 75% appearing once. Sequencing was done on a sample of PBMCs. The chain links TRBV28 to TRBJ1-2; D gene uncertain. The source of this sequence is a female donor in good health and CMV-seronegative. CDR3 in DNA: TGTGCCAGCAGCTATAACTATGGCTACACCTTC. Translation: CASSYNYGYTF.